This TCR beta chain was found in a study of early T cells in non-severe SARS-CoV-2 infection. The CDR3 spans 15 residues. V shed 4 bases, J shed 4 bases, and the junction held 6 bases outside the gene matches. In germline, CDR1 is MNHEY, CDR2 SVGAGI. The study's findings and limits: VDJdb-based matching was biased toward anti-spike CD8 responses and missed private and CD4 specificities.

This clonotype was counted ten times or more. Its antigen is currently unknown. The library protocol tagged individual cDNA molecules with unique molecular identifiers. MiXCR was run by TCRdb on the 5' RACE reads, yielding one entry per CDR3 protein. There are around 58,000 distinct CDR3 sequences in the sample; around 4.7% occur only once, and roughly 5% lies in the top ten. Sequenced: whole blood. The chain carries TRBV6-5 and TRBJ2-7; the match to TRBD2 covers 11 bases. This TCR came from an adult who was a healthcare worker with PCR-confirmed SARS-CoV-2 infection or an uninfected control (not recorded which). CDR3 amino acids: CASSSNLAGGYEQYF. In DNA, the CDR3 is TGTGCCAGCAGTTCGAATCTAGCGGGAGGTTACGAGCAGTACTTC.